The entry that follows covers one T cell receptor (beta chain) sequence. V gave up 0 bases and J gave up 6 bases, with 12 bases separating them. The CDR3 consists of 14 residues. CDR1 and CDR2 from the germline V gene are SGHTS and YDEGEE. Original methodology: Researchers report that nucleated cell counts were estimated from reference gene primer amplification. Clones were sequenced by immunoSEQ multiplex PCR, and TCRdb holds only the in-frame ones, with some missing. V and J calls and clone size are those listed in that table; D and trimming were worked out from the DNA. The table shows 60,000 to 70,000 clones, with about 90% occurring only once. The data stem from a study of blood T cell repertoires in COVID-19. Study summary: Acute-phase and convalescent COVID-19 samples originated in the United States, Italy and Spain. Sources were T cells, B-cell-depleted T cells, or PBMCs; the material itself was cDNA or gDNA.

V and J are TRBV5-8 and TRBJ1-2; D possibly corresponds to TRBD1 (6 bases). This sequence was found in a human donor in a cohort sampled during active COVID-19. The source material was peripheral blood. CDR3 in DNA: TGTGCCAGCAGCTTGGACAGGGTTGAGAATGGCTACACCTTC. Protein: CASSLDRVENGYTF.